These 7 T cell receptor beta chains originate from one sample sequenced in a study of T cell changes during pregnancy in multiple sclerosis. The assay was immunoSEQ multiplex PCR, and TCRdb's table has in-frame clones only and misses some. The sample has about 58,000 clones; 93% are singletons. The source was CD8+ T cells from peripheral blood mononuclear cells, collected in the second trimester of pregnancy. These receptors were taken from a female donor with multiple sclerosis, enrolled in a pregnancy study.

V usage is TRBV6-5 and J usage is TRBJ2-1, with D possibly being TRBD1 (6 bases). The CDR3 runs to 14 residues. Germline V gene lookup returns CDR1 MNHEY and CDR2 SVGAGI. The ends were cut back, 7 bases at V and 4 bases at J, with 14 bases in the middle. The CDR3 reads CASTGRGEYNEQFF. The CDR3 DNA follows: TGTGCCAGCACGGGCAGGGGCGAATACAATGAGCAGTTCTTC.

The count of this clone is one. The chain uses TRBV9 and TRBJ2-3; 13 positions match TRBD2. CDR3 length: 15 amino acids. With V trimmed by 5 bases and J by 4 bases, 4 bases remained unmatched. Germline V lookup: CDR1 SGDLS, CDR2 YYNGEE. CDR3 DNA sequence: TGTGCCAGCAGACGGACTAGCGGGAGCGCAGATACGCAGTATTTT. Residues: CASRRTSGSADTQYF.

This chain uses TRBV29-1 with TRBJ2-7, with a possible D match to TRBD1 (6 bases). This CDR3 is built from 14 residues. Between the trimmed V and J ends, which lost 4 bases and 2 bases, there was a span of 15 bases. The germline CDR1 and CDR2 sequences are SQVTM and ANQGSEA. CDR3 coding DNA: TGCAGCGTTGTGGGGCAGGGGAGCCCCTACGAGCAGTACTTC. This codes for CSVVGQGSPYEQYF.

The chain is built from TRBV27 and TRBJ2-7; perhaps TRBD2 as D (7 bases). Trimming took 6 bases from V and 1 from J, leaving 16 bases between them. Germline V CDR1 and CDR2: MNHEY, SMNVEV (reference sequence). This CDR3 is 15 amino acids long. The DNA of the CDR3 is TGTGCCAGCAGCCTAGGGGGGACTAAGTCCTACGAGCAGTACTTC. Encoded protein: CASSLGGTKSYEQYF.

This chain connects TRBV6-1 to TRBJ2-4, with TRBD1 matching over 9 bases. V shed 2 bases, J shed 1 base, and the junction held 3 bases outside the gene matches. Germline CDR1 and CDR2: MNHNS and SASEGT. CDR3 length: 16 amino acids. The CDR3 spells CASSETGTGAKNIQYF. The CDR3 region has the DNA TGTGCCAGCAGTGAAACCGGGACAGGGGCCAAAAACATTCAGTACTTC.

The rearrangement joins TRBV7-9 to TRBJ1-1; possibly TRBD1 for D (5 bases). V gave up 5 bases and J gave up 6 bases, with 7 bases separating them. Germline lookup yields CDR1 SEHNR and CDR2 FQNEAQ (reference sequence). This CDR3 comprises 11 residues. The CDR3 sequence is CASSPGSEAFF. CDR3 nucleotide sequence: TGTGCCAGCAGCCCAGGGTCTGAAGCTTTCTTT.

The chain uses TRBV5-5 and TRBJ2-3, with a possible D match to TRBD2 (6 bases). V lost 0 bases and J 2 bases, leaving 16 bases between the germline ends. The CDR3 sequence is 17 residues long. Germline assignment: CDR1 SGHKS and CDR2 YYEKEE (reference sequence). CDR3 sequence reads: CASSLAGMSSATDTQYF. In DNA form, the CDR3 reads TGTGCCAGCAGCTTGGCCGGGATGTCTAGCGCCACAGATACGCAGTATTTT.